The sequence of this TCR beta chain was determined in a study of cytomegalovirus exposure and HLA in healthy donors. Overall study findings and caveats: Specificity for CMV antigens was confirmed in vitro for three of the CMV-associated chains. Prior analysis indicated that the majority of TCR beta V segments exhibited productivity approximately 90% or approximately 30% of the time. Both high specificity and high sensitivity reportedly marked the classifier's diagnosis of cytomegalovirus status.

A word on this clone: What it binds is not known.

The study ran its PCR with 60 Vbeta and 13 Jbeta primers. Generated by immunoSEQ multiplex PCR, the TCRdb table keeps only in-frame clones and is missing some. This sample has around 100,000 clones, with over 60% found just once. Sequencing used PBMCs. This sequence was found in a man aged 25-45 years in good health and CMV-seropositive.

The CDR3 loop reads CASSVVATSGGYNEQFF. In DNA, the CDR3 is TGTGCCAGCAGCGTAGTGGCGACTAGCGGGGGGTACAATGAGCAGTTCTTC. The chain combines TRBV9 with TRBJ2-1, with 13 positions matching TRBD2. The CDR3 has 17 residues. Germline-derived CDR1 and CDR2 are SGDLS and YYNGEE. J was trimmed by 4 bases and V by 0 bases; bases with no gene match: 4.